Shown below are 24 T cell receptor beta chains from a single sample sequenced in a study of cytomegalovirus exposure and HLA in healthy donors. The PCR had 60 Vbeta and 13 Jbeta primers. Generated by immunoSEQ multiplex PCR, the TCRdb table keeps only in-frame clones and is missing some. The sample carries 140,000 to 150,000 clones, more than 75% recorded once. The sample consisted of PBMCs. All receptors come from a female donor in good health and CMV-seronegative.

The rearrangement uses TRBV5-1 and TRBJ1-4, with 9 bases identical to TRBD1. CDR1 is SGHRS, CDR2 YFSETQ, per germline. The CDR3 consists of 16 residues. The ends lost 4 bases at V and 8 bases at J; junction bases unmatched: 12. The CDR3 sequence: CASSLTPGQGGEKLFF. The DNA of the CDR3 is TGCGCCAGCAGCCTGACCCCGGGACAGGGAGGAGAAAAACTGTTTTTT.

This chain links TRBV6-1 with TRBJ1-1; weak D call: TRBD1 (5 bases). CDR3 length: 17 residues. CDR1 and CDR2 from the germline V gene are MNHNS and SASEGT. V was clipped by 4 bases and J by 0 bases, with 18 bases between them. The CDR3 DNA sequence: TGTGCCAGCAGTGGGGAGGGGAGCCCCCCTATGAACACTGAAGCTTTCTTT. Its translation is CASSGEGSPPMNTEAFF.

This chain joins TRBV6-6 and TRBJ1-3; a possible D gene is TRBD1 (6 bases). V dropped 5 bases and J dropped 2 bases, with 13 bases sitting between them. This CDR3 region has 15 residues. The germline V gene encodes CDR1 MNHNY and CDR2 SVGAGI (reference sequence). The CDR3 DNA reads TGTGCCAGCAGTCGAATACAGGGAACTGGAAACACCATATATTTT. It yields the protein CASSRIQGTGNTIYF.

The chain is built from TRBV27 and TRBJ1-4; TRBD1 is a possible D gene (5 bases). The CDR3 covers 15 residues. Looked up from germline, CDR1 is MNHEY and CDR2 is SMNVEV (reference sequence). Trimming removed 3 bases at V and 5 bases at J, with 13 bases between. CDR3 nucleotide sequence: TGTGCCAGCAGTTTCCTAGTCGGGGGGAATGAAAAACTGTTTTTT. Amino acid sequence: CASSFLVGGNEKLFF.

This chain uses TRBV4-1 with TRBJ1-5; a weak D match, TRBD1 (5 bases). V lost 1 base, J lost 11 bases, and 15 bases lay in between. The CDR3 runs 14 residues. Germline V gene lookup returns CDR1 MGHRA and CDR2 YSYEKL. CDR3 coding DNA: TGCGCCAGCAGCCAAGGGGTCGGGGGTTCGGCCCAGCATTTT. Translating it yields CASSQGVGGSAQHF.

The gene calls are TRBV19 and TRBJ1-5; the match to TRBD1 covers 7 bases. The CDR3 length is 15 residues. Germline CDR1 and CDR2: LNHDA and SQIVND (reference sequence). V lost 3 bases and J lost 6; bases outside the gene matches: 8. CDR3 in amino acids: CASSIGTVVGQPQHF. As DNA, the CDR3 is TGTGCCAGTAGTATCGGGACAGTGGTCGGTCAGCCCCAGCATTTT.

The chain is built from TRBV5-1 and TRBJ2-7; 9 bases are shared with TRBD2. CDR3 length equals 13 residues. Looked up from germline, CDR1 is SGHRS and CDR2 is YFSETQ. V lost 7 bases, J lost 6 bases, and 8 bases stayed unmatched. The DNA for the CDR3 is TGCGCCAGCTCCGGTAGCGGGAGAAGCGAGCAGTACTTC. As protein: CASSGSGRSEQYF.

The V and J genes are TRBV7-2 and TRBJ1-5, with 12 bases aligning to TRBD1. V lost 5 bases to trimming and J lost 7 bases; unmatched junction nucleotides: 6. The CDR3 runs to 15 residues. Germline-derived CDR1 and CDR2 are SGHTA and FQGNSA. CDR3 amino acids: CASSTRGTGGQPQHF. CDR3 DNA: TGTGCCAGCAGCACAAGAGGGACAGGGGGCCAGCCCCAGCATTTT.

The table lists this clone with a count of one. The J gene is TRBJ1-2, the V gene TRBV6-5, with TRBD1 matching 9 bases. This CDR3 spans 14 amino acids. Germline V gives CDR1 MNHEY, CDR2 SVGAGI. Trimming took 6 bases from V and 3 from J; bases not matched to a gene: 5. CDR3 sequence (DNA): TGTGCCAGCAGAACTAGGACAGGGGACTATGGCTACACCTTC. Its translation is CASRTRTGDYGYTF.

This chain links TRBV9 with TRBJ2-3; TRBD1 is a possible D gene (7 bases). Trimming shortened V by 0 bases and J by 0 bases, and 11 bases separated the two germline ends. This CDR3 contains 16 residues. Germline V lookup: CDR1 SGDLS, CDR2 YYNGEE. The CDR3 loop is CASSVEQGTSTDTQYF. For the CDR3, the DNA is TGTGCCAGCAGCGTAGAACAGGGGACTAGCACAGATACGCAGTATTTT.

Comment on this clone: Other DNA sequences in the sample encode the same CDR3. CDR3 region: CASSLGPGNTEAFF. CDR3 bases: TGTGCCAGCAGCTTAGGACCGGGGAACACTGAAGCTTTCTTT. The rearrangement links TRBV7-2 to TRBJ1-1; D is undetermined. The V gene's germline CDR1 is SGHTA and CDR2 FQGNSA. V shed 1 base and J shed 1 base, with 7 bases lying between them. The CDR3 is 14 amino acids.

This chain links TRBV7-2 with TRBJ2-1, with a possible D match to TRBD1 (6 bases). The V end was cut by 5 bases, the J end by 0 bases, with 17 bases between. CDR1 is SGHTA, CDR2 FQGNSA, per germline. This CDR3 has 17 amino acids. In DNA, the CDR3 is TGTGCCAGCAGCCAGACAGGAGTGAGGAGCTCCTACAATGAGCAGTTCTTC. The encoded protein is CASSQTGVRSSYNEQFF.

This rearrangement joins TRBV28 to TRBJ1-2; the match to TRBD1 covers 12 bases. V shed 9 bases and J 4 bases; nucleotides not matched to a gene: 9. The CDR3 is 15 amino acids. The V gene's germline CDR1 is MDHEN and CDR2 SYDVKM. The CDR3 nucleotides are TGTGCCAGTTCAGTGGGGACAGGGGGCCGCTATGGCTACACCTTC. Protein: CASSVGTGGRYGYTF.

V gene TRBV7-2 combines with J gene TRBJ2-7; D is unresolved. V was trimmed by 1 base and J by 6 bases, leaving 13 bases between them. CDR3 length: 14 residues. Germline V gene sequence: CDR1 SGHTA, CDR2 FQGNSA. The CDR3: CASSLDTSRGEQYF. The CDR3 DNA reads TGTGCCAGCAGCTTAGACACCTCTCGTGGCGAGCAGTACTTC.

A remark on this clone: Sequence at one end of the junction differs from germline and may be a read error. This chain uses TRBV7-9 with TRBJ2-2, with 8 bases fitting TRBD2. Germline-derived CDR1 and CDR2 are SEHNR and FQNEAQ (reference sequence). The CDR3 is made up of 16 amino acids. The CDR3 sequence is CSSSPGGGWGTGELFF. CDR3 sequence (DNA): TGTTCCAGCAGCCCCGGGGGGGGCTGGGGCACCGGGGAGCTGTTTTTT.

The chain is built from TRBV7-9 and TRBJ2-1, with 8 bases lining up with TRBD1. The V and J ends lost 5 bases and 7 bases, in that order; junction bases with no gene match: 4. CDR3 size: 13 residues. CDR1 is SEHNR, CDR2 FQNEAQ, per germline (reference sequence). This chain's CDR3 is CASSGQGWNEQFF. The CDR3 DNA is TGTGCCAGCAGCGGACAGGGATGGAATGAGCAGTTCTTC.

This clone was recorded only once. This chain connects TRBV28 to TRBJ2-7; TRBD1 matches at 10 bases. The CDR3 is 14 amino acids. Germline CDR1 MDHEN, CDR2 SYDVKM. V trimming: 4 bases; J trimming: 5 bases; junction bases outside the gene matches: 5. The CDR3 DNA follows: TGTGCCAGCAGTTCCGGGACAGGGGACCACGAGCAGTACTTC. Amino acids: CASSSGTGDHEQYF. The variable domain in full, with the rest retrieved from reference TRBV28 and TRBJ2-7, is DVKVTQSSRYLVKRTGEKVFLECVQDMDHENMFWYRQDPGLGLRLIYFSYDVKMKEKGDIPEGYSVSREKKERFSLILESASTNQTSMYLCASSSGTGDHEQYFGPGTRLTVT.

This chain joins TRBV28 and TRBJ2-6; D is unresolved. The CDR3 totals 16 residues. V lost 3 bases to trimming and J lost 3 bases, with 12 bases between them. The germline V gene has CDR1 MDHEN and CDR2 SYDVKM. The CDR3 is CASSLAVLGGANVLTF. The CDR3 nucleotides are TGTGCCAGCAGTTTGGCAGTTCTTGGTGGGGCCAACGTCCTGACTTTC.

This chain links TRBV10-3 with TRBJ2-7; the match to TRBD1 covers 7 bases. V lost 7 bases to trimming and J lost 0 bases; unmatched junction nucleotides: 9. This CDR3 is built from 15 residues. CDR1 is ENHRY, CDR2 SYGVKD, per germline. CDR3 coding DNA: TGTGCCATCATGGGATCGGGACAGAACTCCTACGAGCAGTACTTC. Protein product: CAIMGSGQNSYEQYF.

The chain recombines TRBV2 with TRBJ2-7; a possible D gene is TRBD2 (5 bases). This CDR3 is 16 amino acids long. From germline, CDR1 is SNHLY and CDR2 FYNNEI. V was trimmed by 3 bases and J by 0 bases, leaving 15 bases between them. The CDR3 DNA reads as TGTGCCAGCAGTGACGACCCGGGGTCCCTCTCCTACGAGCAGTACTTC. This translates into CASSDDPGSLSYEQYF.

This chain connects TRBV9 to TRBJ1-2, with D perhaps TRBD1 (6 bases). The CDR3 extends over 17 amino acids. Trimming left V 2 bases short and J 7 bases short, with 24 bases between. CDR1 is SGDLS and CDR2 is YYNGEE in the germline V gene. CDR3 in DNA: TGTGCCAGCAGCGTTACCTCCTGGGCAGGGGCCACTGGTGGCTACACCTTC. Protein sequence: CASSVTSWAGATGGYTF.

This sequence joins TRBV7-9 and TRBJ1-4; the match to TRBD1 covers 7 bases. Germline CDR1 is SEHNR and CDR2 is FQNEAQ (reference sequence). The length of the CDR3 is 16 residues. The trim removed 1 base at V and 0 bases at J, leaving 2 bases unmatched. The CDR3 reads CASSLGRGATNEKLFF. The CDR3 DNA follows: TGTGCCAGCAGCTTAGGCAGGGGGGCAACTAATGAAAAACTGTTTTTT.

This clone was counted once. The gene calls are TRBV29-1 and TRBJ2-7, with D hard to call. The germline V gene has CDR1 SQVTM and CDR2 ANQGSEA. Trimming took 2 bases from V and 2 from J, leaving 7 bases between them. The CDR3 loop spans 12 amino acids. The CDR3 region has the DNA TGCAGCGTTGAAACTCGAGCCTACGAGCAGTACTTC. This translates into CSVETRAYEQYF.

This clone was counted a few times. The genes are TRBV30 and TRBJ1-3; the match to TRBD1 covers 8 bases. This CDR3 comprises 14 residues. Germline lookup yields CDR1 GTSNPN and CDR2 SVGIG (reference sequence). V lost 6 bases, J lost 2 bases, and 6 bases stayed unmatched. The CDR3 here is CACHSDRAGNTIYF. DNA of the CDR3: TGTGCCTGCCACTCGGACAGGGCTGGAAACACCATATATTTT. Together with reference TRBV30 and TRBJ1-3, the CDR3 gives the full variable domain: SQTIHQWPATLVQPVGSPLSLECTVEGTSNPNLYWYRQAAGRGLQLLFYSVGIGQISSEVPQNLSASRPQDRQFILSSKKLLLSDSGFYLCACHSDRAGNTIYFGEGSWLTVV.